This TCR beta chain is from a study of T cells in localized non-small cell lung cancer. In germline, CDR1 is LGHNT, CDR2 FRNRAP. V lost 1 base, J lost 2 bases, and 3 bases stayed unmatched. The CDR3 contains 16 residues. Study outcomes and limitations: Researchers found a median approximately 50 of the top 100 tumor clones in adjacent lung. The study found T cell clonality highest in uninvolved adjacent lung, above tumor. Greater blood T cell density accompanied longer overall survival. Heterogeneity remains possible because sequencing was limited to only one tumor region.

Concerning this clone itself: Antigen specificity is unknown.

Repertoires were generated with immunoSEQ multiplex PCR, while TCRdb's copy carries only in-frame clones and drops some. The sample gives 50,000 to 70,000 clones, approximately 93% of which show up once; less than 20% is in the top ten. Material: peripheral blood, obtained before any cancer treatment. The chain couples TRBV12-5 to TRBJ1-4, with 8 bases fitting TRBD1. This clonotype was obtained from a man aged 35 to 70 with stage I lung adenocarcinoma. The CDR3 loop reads CASGLGTGGTNEKLFF. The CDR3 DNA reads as TGTGCTAGTGGTTTGGGAACAGGGGGGACTAATGAAAAACTGTTTTTT.